This TCR beta chain was observed in a study of blood T cell repertoires in COVID-19. Participants' reported clinical history set cohort assignment. For recovered donors of Cohort 3, there were two negative PCRs, clearance, or symptom resolution. Measured with immunoSEQ multiplex PCR; TCRdb has only the in-frame clones, and not every one. The sample contains 150,000 to 200,000 clones, around 80% of which appear only once. This CDR3 comprises 15 residues. Unmatched junction bases numbered 10, after V lost 5 bases and J lost 8 bases. Germline V gene sequence: CDR1 SGHDN, CDR2 FVKESK. V is TRBV14 and J is TRBJ1-4; 8 nucleotides line up with TRBD1. Sequencing was performed on PBMCs or T cells enriched from blood (not recorded which). This TCR derives from a woman between 45 and 65 years old who had recovered from COVID-19. The chain's CDR3 is CASSDLGQGGEKLFF. CDR3 DNA: TGTGCCAGCAGCGACCTCGGACAGGGAGGAGAAAAACTGTTTTTT.